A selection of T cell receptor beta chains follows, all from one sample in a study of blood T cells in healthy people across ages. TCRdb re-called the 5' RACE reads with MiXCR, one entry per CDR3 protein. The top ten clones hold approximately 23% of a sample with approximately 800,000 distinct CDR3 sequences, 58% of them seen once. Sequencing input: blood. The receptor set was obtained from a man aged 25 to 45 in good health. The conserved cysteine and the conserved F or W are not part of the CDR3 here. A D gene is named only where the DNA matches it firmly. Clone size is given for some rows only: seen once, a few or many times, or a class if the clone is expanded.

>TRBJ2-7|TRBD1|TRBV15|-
ATSRRTGEGYEQY
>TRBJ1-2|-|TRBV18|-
ASSPVPGSYGYT
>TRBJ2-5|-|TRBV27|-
ASSLFGGADEQY
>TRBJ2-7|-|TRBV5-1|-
ASSLFGGSSSYEQY
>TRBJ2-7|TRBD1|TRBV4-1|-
ASSPLRGREQY
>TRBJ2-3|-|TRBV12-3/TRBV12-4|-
ASSLEGGATDTQY
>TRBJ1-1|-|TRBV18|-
ASSLGEGTEAF
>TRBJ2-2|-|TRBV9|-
ASSPVPGELF
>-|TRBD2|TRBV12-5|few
ASGWEGGEQY
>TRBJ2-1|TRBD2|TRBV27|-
ASSLIPTRLAGGYNEQF
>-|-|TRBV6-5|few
ASSYGDRPGETQY
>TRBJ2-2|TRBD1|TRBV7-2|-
ASSLLTGRYTGELF
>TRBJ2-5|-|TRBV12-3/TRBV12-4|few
ASSSEFRGGGETQY
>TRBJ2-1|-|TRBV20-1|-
SAYLLGPYNEQF
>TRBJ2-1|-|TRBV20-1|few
SAIRTQRGNEQF
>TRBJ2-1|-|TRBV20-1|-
SASATTGDFYNEQF
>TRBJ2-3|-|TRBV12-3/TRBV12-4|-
ASSSWGADTQY
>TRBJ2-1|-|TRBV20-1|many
SATPSRFYNEQF
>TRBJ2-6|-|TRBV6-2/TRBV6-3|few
ASTPDRIRSSGANVLT
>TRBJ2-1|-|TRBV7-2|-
ASSLNPTGSSFVNEQF
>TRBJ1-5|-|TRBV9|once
ASNRDGHQPQH
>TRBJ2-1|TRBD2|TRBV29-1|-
SVEETSARSWTYNEQF
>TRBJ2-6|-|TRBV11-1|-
ASSLETGANVLT
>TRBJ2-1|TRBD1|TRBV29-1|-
SVVTGGFNEQF
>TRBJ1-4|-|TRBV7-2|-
ASSLRGETNEKLF
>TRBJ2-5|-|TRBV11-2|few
ASSRRTEQETQY
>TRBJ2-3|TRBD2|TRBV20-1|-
SAGPMTSGPDTQY
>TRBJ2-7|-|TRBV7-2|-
ASSFGGTGTYEQY
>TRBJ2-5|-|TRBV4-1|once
ASSQESPLAGLETQY
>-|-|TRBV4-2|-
ASSQAKSGNLNYEQY
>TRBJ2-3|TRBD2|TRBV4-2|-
ASSPRSGTSGTDTQY
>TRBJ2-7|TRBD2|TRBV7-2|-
ASSALTSGDVYEQY
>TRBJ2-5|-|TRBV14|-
ASSPGATNTETQY
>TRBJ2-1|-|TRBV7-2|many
ASSLGLNNEQF
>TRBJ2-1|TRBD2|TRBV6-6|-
ATLYGRDAVGEQF
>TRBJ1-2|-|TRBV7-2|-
ASSLDAGADGYT
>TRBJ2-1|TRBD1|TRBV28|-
ASRLLPGQGAGEQF
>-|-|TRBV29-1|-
SAAGSQSNDEQY
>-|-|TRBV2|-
ASWEQGSLEQY
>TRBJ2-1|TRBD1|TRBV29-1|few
SVHGQVNNEQF
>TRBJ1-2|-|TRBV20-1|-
SAAQDPNYGYT